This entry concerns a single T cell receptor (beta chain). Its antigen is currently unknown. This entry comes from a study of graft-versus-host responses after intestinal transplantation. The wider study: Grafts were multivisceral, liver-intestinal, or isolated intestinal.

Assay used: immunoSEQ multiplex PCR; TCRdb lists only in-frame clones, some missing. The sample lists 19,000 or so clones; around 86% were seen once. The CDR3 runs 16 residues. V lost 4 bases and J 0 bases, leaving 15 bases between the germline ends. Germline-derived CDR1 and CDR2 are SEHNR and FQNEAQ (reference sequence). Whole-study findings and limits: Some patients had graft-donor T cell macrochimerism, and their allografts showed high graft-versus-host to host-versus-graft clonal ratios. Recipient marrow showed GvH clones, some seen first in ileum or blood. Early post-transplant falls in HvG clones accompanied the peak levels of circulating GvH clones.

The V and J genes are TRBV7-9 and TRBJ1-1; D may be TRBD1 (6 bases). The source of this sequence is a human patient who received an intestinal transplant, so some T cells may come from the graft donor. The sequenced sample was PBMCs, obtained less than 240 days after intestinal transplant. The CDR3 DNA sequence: TGTGCCAGCAGCTCGCCCCTGGACAGTATGAACACTGAAGCTTTCTTT. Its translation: CASSSPLDSMNTEAFF. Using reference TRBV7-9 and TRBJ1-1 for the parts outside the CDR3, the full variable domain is DTGVSQNPRHKITKRGQNVTFRCDPISEHNRLYWYRQTLGQGPEFLTYFQNEAQLEKSRLLSDRFSAERPKGSFSTLEIQRTEQGDSAMYLCASSSPLDSMNTEAFFGQGTRLTVV.